Here is one TCR beta chain with its context. TCRdb reworked the 5' RACE reads into one entry per CDR3 protein, no DNA. The sample totals some 460,000 distinct CDR3 sequences. Germline V gene data show CDR1 as DFQATT and CDR2 as SNEGSKA (reference sequence). This CDR3 has 20 residues. These data originate in a study of T cells expressing NK-cell markers. This receptor was obtained from a woman between 50 and 59 years old in good health. What was sequenced was blood T cells: a sorted CD56 or NKG2C T cell subset, CD4+ or CD8+ T cells, or bulk PBMC T cells (not recorded which). The V and J genes are TRBV20-1 and TRBJ2-2; TCRdb's assignment of TRBD2 cannot be checked, as there is no DNA. CDR3 sequence: CSARDYGGLAGPGRAGELFF.